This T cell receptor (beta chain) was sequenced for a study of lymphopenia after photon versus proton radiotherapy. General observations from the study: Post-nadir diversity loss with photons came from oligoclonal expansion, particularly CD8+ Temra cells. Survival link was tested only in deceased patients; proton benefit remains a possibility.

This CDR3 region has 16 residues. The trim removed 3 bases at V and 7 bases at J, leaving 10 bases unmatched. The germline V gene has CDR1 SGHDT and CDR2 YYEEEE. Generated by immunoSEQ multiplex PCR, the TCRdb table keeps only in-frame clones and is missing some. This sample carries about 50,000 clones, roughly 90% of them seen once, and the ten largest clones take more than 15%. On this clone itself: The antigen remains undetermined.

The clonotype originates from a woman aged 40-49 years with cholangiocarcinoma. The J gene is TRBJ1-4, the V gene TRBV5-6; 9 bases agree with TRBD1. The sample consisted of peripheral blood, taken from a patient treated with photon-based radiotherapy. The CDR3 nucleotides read TGTGCCAGCAGCTACCCGGGCGGGACAGGGAGTGAAAAACTGTTTTTT. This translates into CASSYPGGTGSEKLFF. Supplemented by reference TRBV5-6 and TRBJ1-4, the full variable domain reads DAGVTQSPTHLIKTRGQQVTLRCSPKSGHDTVSWYQQALGQGPQFIFQYYEEEERQRGNFPDRFSGHQFPNYSSELNVNALLLGDSALYLCASSYPGGTGSEKLFFGSGTQLSVL.